This TCR beta chain emerged from a study of CD8 T cells in Susac syndrome. The wider study: Among the Susac syndrome patients who underwent sequencing, more than 5 had clinically active disease, while eight or nine of them were in remission. Patients with Susac syndrome were therapy-naive, taking corticosteroids, with some also receiving intravenous immunoglobulin, or taking intravenous immunoglobulin alone at the time their blood was drawn.

Reverse transcription used about 0.45 to 1 ug RNA and random hexamers. Amplification of the TCR beta CDR3 was carried out by immunoSEQ multiplex PCR, which spanned a total of 54 Vbeta and 13 Jbeta segments. TCRdb re-called the immunoSEQ multiplex PCR reads through MiXCR, storing one row per CDR3 protein. Seen here are about 110,000 distinct CDR3 sequences, around 94% observed once, and the top ten hold 0.41%. The germline V gene has CDR1 SGHDT and CDR2 YYEEEE. This CDR3 contains 12 residues. V lost 2 bases to trimming and J lost 6 bases, with 9 bases between them. This sequence joins TRBV5-6 and TRBJ2-7, with D possibly matching TRBD2 (6 bases). The TCR originated in a human donor with Susac syndrome. Sequenced material: CD8+ T cells from PBMCs. For the CDR3, the DNA is TGTGCCAGCAGCTTCGGGAGCCTCGAGCAGTACTTC. This sequence encodes CASSFGSLEQYF.